The source of this TCR beta chain is a study of CD8 T cells in ankylosing spondylitis. General observations from the study: Prior work had noted some motif variants in reactive arthritis blood and synovial fluid. What seemed typical of ankylosing spondylitis blood was a TCR beta motif built from roughly 8 highly homologous variants. The authors reported significant enrichment of disease-linked clones in matched ankylosing spondylitis synovial fluid.

As regards this clonotype: The antigen is undetermined.

Libraries for TCR beta were made by quantitative 5'-RACE with molecular barcodes. TCRdb re-analysed the 5' RACE reads in MiXCR, keeping a single row per CDR3 protein. The sample consists of 700,000 to 1,000,000 distinct CDR3 sequences, 12% of them appearing once. This CDR3 spans 16 amino acids. V dropped 5 bases and J dropped 2 bases, with 16 bases sitting between them. CDR1 and CDR2 (germline): LGHNA, YNFKEQ. The V gene is TRBV4-2, the J gene TRBJ2-1; perhaps TRBD1 as D (6 bases). The origin of this receptor is a male donor with ankylosing spondylitis. What was sequenced was blood, either unsorted or a sorted T cell fraction (not recorded which). The CDR3 DNA sequence: TGTGCCAGCAGCAACCCATCCGGACAGACCTACAATGAGCAGTTCTTC. This translates into CASSNPSGQTYNEQFF.